This T cell receptor (beta chain) was observed in a study of blood T cell repertoires in COVID-19. Profiled with immunoSEQ multiplex PCR; TCRdb holds only in-frame clones, not every one. The top ten hold less than 2% of the sample, which has 130,000 or so clones, around 88% seen once. The table lists this clone with a count of one. The sequencing sample was made of peripheral blood. The origin of this receptor is a woman aged 55-70 years with acute or convalescent COVID-19.

CDR3 loop: CASSKTRTSGDTDTQYF. The CDR3 bases are TGTGCCAGCAGCAAAACCCGGACTAGCGGGGACACAGATACGCAGTATTTT. The chain recombines TRBV21-1 with TRBJ2-3; the D call of TRBD2 is as the table states it, not checked on the DNA. TRBV21-1 is noted as a pseudogene. The CDR3 totals 17 residues.